This T cell receptor (beta chain) derives from a study of cytomegalovirus exposure and HLA in healthy donors. The protocol was immunoSEQ multiplex PCR, while the TCRdb copy is restricted to in-frame clones and leaves out a portion. The sample gives 200,000 or so clones, 80% to 95% of which show up once; 1.1% is in the top ten. Regarding the study as a whole: Researchers catalogued approximately 160 TCR beta chains as cytomegalovirus-associated. Both high specificity and high sensitivity reportedly marked the classifier's diagnosis of cytomegalovirus status.

The validation cohort, a group of over a hundred subjects, included the donors and was separate from the approximately 680-subject first cohort. This clone was seen only a few times. The antigen is unknown. CDR1 is LNHDA and CDR2 is SQIVND in the germline V gene (reference sequence). There are 13 residues in the CDR3. The V end was cut by 10 bases, the J end by 2 bases, with 14 bases between. The TCR comes from a woman between 18 and 30 years old in good health and CMV-seronegative. V is TRBV19 and J is TRBJ1-2; TRBD1 is a possible D gene (5 bases). Sequenced sample: PBMCs. This chain's CDR3 is CATAGMANYGYTF. The CDR3 coding sequence is TGTGCCACCGCAGGGATGGCGAACTATGGCTACACCTTC.